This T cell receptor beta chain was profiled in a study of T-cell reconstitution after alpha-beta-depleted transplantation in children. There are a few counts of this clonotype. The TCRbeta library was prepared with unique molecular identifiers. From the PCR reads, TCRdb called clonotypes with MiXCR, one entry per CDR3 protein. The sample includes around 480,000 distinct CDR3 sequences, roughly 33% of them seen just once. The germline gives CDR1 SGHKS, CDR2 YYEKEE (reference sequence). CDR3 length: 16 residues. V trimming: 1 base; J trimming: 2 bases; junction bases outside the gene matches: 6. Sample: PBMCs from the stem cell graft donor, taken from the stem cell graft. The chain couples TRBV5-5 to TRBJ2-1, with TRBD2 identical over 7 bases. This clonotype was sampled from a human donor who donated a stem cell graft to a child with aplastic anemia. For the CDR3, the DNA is TGTGCCAGCAGCTTGTCTGCGGGAGCCACCTACAATGAGCAGTTCTTC. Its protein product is CASSLSAGATYNEQFF.